This record looks at one TCR beta chain sequence and its context. Its specificity is not known. Primers: 60 Vbeta forward and 13 Jbeta reverse. The repertoire was sequenced with immunoSEQ multiplex PCR; TCRdb's copy has only in-frame clones and lacks some. Its table lists about 170,000 clones. The data stem from a study of cytomegalovirus exposure and HLA in healthy donors. About the study: In an early release, HLA-typed donors contributed 80 million to 95 million unique TCR sequences.

Study-level findings and limits: A list of 150 to 200 TCR beta chains associated with cytomegalovirus was given. Later work associated over 15,000 TCR beta sequences with HLA alleles at 0.05 false discovery rate.

Germline lookup yields CDR1 LGHNA and CDR2 YNFKEQ. Between the trimmed V and J ends, which lost 0 bases and 0 bases, there was a span of 9 bases. The CDR3 spans 16 residues. The sample taken for sequencing was PBMCs. This clonotype was obtained from a woman younger than 35 in good health and CMV-seropositive. The chain links TRBV4-2 to TRBJ1-3; D not resolved. CDR3 coding DNA: TGTGCCAGCAGCCAAGACGGAACTAGCTCTGGAAACACCATATATTTT. Translated: CASSQDGTSSGNTIYF.